The clone carrying this TCR beta chain was detected a few times. Its matching antigen is unknown. TCRdb reanalysed the reads using MiXCR and keeps one entry per CDR3 protein. The data show about half a million distinct CDR3 sequences, around a third seen once. The CDR3 consists of 17 residues. The V and J ends lost 3 bases and 0 bases, in that order; junction bases with no gene match: 5. Germline lookup yields CDR1 LGHNA and CDR2 YNFKEQ. The sample is drawn from a study of T cell repertoires in cytomegalovirus infection. Overall study context: Selection of CMV epitopes for the study included recently identified HLA-C-restricted and well-studied HLA-B-restricted ones.

The origin of this receptor is a human donor in good health (CMV status not recorded). Some clones in this sample may be carry-over from other donors' samples. This sequence joins TRBV4-2 and TRBJ2-3, with TRBD2 identical over 11 bases. Sequencing used cultured PBMCs, obtained from culture after CMV antigen stimulation. CDR3 bases: TGTGCCAGCAGCCAGGACCGACTAGCGGGGAGCACAGATACGCAGTATTTT. Protein product: CASSQDRLAGSTDTQYF.